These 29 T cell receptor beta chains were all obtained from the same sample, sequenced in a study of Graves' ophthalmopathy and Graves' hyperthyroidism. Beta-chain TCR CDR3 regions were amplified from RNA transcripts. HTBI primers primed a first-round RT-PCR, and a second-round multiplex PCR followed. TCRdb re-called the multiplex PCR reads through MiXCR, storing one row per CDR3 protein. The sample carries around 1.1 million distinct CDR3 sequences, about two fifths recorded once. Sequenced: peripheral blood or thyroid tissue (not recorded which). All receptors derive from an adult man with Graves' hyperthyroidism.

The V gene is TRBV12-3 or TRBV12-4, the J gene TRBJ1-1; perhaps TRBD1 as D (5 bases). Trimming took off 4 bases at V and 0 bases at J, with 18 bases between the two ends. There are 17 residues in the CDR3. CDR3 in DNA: TGTGCCAGCAGTTGGGCCCAAAAGACAGACATGAACACTGAAGCTTTCTTT. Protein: CASSWAQKTDMNTEAFF.

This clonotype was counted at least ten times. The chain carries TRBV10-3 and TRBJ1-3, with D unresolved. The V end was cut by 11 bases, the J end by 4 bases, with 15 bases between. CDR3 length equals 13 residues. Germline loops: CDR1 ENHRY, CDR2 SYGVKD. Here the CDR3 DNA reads TGTGCCGCCGGCGGTTCGGACGGAAACACCATATATTTT. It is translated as CAAGGSDGNTIYF.

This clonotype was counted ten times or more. This CDR3 is CAIKGEGRAYGYTF. The CDR3 bases are TGTGCCATCAAGGGGGAGGGGAGGGCTTATGGCTACACCTTC. The rearrangement joins TRBV10-3 to TRBJ1-2; a possible D gene is TRBD1 (6 bases). Germline V gene sequence: CDR1 ENHRY, CDR2 SYGVKD. CDR3 length: 14 amino acids. Trimming removed 7 bases at V and 5 bases at J, with 17 bases between.

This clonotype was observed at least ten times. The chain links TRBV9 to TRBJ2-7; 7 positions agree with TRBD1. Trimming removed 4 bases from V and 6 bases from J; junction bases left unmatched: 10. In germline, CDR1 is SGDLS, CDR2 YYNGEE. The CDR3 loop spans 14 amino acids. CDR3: CASSSGTVPFEQYF. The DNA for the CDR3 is TGTGCCAGCAGCTCAGGGACAGTTCCCTTCGAGCAGTACTTC.

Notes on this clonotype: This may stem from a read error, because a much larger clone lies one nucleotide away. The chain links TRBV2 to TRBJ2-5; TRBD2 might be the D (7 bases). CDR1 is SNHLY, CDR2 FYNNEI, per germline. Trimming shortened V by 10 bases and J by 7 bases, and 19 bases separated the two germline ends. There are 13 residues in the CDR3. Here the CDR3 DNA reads TGTGCCAACGCTCGAGGGGAGGGGGGGACCCAGTACTTC. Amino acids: CANARGEGGTQYF.

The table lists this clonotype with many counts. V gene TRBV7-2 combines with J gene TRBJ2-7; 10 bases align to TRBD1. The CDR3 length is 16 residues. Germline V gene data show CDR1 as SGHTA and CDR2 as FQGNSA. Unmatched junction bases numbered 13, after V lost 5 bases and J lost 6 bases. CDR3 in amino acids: CASSPRDRGFVGEQYF. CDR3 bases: TGTGCCAGCAGCCCGCGGGACAGGGGTTTCGTCGGCGAGCAGTACTTC. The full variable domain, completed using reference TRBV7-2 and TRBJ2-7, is GAGVSQSPSNKVTEKGKDVELRCDPISGHTALYWYRQSLGQGLEFLIYFQGNSAPDKSGLPSDRFSAERTGGSVSTLTIQRTQQEDSAVYLCASSPRDRGFVGEQYFGPGTRLTVT.

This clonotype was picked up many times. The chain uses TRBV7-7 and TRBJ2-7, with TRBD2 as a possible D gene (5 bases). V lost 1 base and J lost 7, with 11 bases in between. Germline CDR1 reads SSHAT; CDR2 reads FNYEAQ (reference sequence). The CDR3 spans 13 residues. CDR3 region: CASSLDLAGEQYF. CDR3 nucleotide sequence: TGTGCCAGCAGCTTAGACCTGGCGGGTGAGCAGTACTTC.

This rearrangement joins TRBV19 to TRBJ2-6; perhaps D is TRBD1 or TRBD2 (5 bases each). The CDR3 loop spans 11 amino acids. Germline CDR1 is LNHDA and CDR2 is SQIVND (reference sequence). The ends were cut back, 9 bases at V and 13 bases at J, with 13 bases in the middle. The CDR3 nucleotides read TGTGCCAGCATCAATGGGGGTGTCCTGACTTTC. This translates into CASINGGVLTF.

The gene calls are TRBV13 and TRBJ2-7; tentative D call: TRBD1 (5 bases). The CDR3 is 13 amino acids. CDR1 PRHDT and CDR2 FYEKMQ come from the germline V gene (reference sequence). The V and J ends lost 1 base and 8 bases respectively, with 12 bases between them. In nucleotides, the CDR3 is TGTGCCAGCAGCTTAGTAGGGGAACCTAAGCAGTACTTC. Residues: CASSLVGEPKQYF.

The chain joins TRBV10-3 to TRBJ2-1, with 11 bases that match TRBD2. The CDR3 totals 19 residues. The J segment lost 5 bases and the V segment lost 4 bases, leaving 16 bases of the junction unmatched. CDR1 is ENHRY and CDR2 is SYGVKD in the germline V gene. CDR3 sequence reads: CAISGGITRLAGSHNEQFF. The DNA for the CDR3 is TGTGCCATCAGTGGGGGGATCACGAGACTAGCGGGATCCCACAATGAGCAGTTCTTC.

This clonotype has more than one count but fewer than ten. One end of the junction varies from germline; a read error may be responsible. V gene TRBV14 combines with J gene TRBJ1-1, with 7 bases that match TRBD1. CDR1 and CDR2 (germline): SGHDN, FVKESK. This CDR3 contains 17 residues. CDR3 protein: CASNQDSPWTGNTEAFF. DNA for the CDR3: TGTGCCAGCAACCAAGATTCCCCATGGACAGGGAACACTGAAGCTTTCTTT.

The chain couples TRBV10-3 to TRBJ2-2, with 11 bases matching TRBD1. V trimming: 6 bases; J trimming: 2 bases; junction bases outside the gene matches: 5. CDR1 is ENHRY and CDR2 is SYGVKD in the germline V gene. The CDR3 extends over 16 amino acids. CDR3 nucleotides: TGTGCCATCAGACCGGGACAGGGGGACAACACCGGGGAGCTGTTTTTT. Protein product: CAIRPGQGDNTGELFF.

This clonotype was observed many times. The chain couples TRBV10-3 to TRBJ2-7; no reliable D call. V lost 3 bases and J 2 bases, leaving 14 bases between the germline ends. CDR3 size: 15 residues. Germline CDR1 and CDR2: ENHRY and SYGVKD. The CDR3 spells CAISDTVGSTYEQYF. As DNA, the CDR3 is TGTGCCATCAGTGACACAGTGGGGTCAACCTACGAGCAGTACTTC.

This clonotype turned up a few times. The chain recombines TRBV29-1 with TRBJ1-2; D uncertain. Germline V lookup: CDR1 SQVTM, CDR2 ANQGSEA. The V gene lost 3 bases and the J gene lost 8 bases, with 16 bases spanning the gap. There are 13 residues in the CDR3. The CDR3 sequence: CSVDAGPAGGYTF. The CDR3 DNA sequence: TGCAGCGTTGATGCCGGGCCCGCCGGGGGCTACACCTTC.

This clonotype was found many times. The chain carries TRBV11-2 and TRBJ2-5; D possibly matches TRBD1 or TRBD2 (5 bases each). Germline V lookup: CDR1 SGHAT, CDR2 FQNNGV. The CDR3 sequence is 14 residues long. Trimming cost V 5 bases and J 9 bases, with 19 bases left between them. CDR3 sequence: CASSPGTQMEAQYF. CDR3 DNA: TGTGCCAGCAGCCCTGGGACCCAGATGGAGGCCCAGTACTTC.

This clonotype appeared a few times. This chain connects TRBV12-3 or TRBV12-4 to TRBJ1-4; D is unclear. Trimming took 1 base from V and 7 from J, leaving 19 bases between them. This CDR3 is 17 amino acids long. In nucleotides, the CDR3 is TGTGCCAGCAGTTTAGAGTCCCGCGCGGGGTACGCTGAAAAACTGTTTTTT. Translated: CASSLESRAGYAEKLFF.

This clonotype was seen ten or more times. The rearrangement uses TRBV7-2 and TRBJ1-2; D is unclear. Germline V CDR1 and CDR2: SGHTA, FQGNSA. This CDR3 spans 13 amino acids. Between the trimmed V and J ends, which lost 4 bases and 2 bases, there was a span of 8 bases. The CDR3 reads CASSSDMNYGYTF. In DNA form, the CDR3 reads TGTGCCAGCAGCTCCGATATGAACTATGGCTACACCTTC.

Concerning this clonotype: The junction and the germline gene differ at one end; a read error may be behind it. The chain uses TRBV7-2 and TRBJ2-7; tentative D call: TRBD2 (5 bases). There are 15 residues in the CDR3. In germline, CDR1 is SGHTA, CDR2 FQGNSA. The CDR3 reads CAGSLAGRPGDEQYF. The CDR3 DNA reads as TGTGCCGGCAGCTTGGCGGGCAGGCCTGGGGACGAGCAGTACTTC.

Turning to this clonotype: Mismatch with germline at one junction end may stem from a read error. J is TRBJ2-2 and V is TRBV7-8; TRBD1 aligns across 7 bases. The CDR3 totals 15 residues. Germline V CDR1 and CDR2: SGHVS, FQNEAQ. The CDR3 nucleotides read TGTGCCAGCAGTTTAGGGGACAGTGGGACCGGGGAGCTGTTTTTT. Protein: CASSLGDSGTGELFF.

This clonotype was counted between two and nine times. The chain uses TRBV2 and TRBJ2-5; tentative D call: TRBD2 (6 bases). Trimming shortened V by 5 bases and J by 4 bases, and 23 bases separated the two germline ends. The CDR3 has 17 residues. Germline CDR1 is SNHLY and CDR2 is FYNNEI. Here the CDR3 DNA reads TGTGCCAGCAGTTCGCCGGGACTGCAATCGGCGGGAGAGACCCAGTACTTC. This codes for CASSSPGLQSAGETQYF.

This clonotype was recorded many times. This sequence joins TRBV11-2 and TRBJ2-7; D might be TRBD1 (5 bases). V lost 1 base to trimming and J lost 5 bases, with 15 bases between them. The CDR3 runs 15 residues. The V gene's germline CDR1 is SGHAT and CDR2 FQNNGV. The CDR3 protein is CASSLVHVWGDEQYF. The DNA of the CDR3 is TGTGCCAGCAGCTTAGTTCACGTATGGGGCGACGAGCAGTACTTC.

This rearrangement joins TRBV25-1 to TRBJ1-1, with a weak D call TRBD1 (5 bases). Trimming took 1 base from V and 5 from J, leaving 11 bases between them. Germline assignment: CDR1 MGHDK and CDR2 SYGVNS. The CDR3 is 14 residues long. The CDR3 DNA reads TGTGCCAGCAGTGAATTCCCGGGGGGAACTGAAGCTTTCTTT. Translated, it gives CASSEFPGGTEAFF.

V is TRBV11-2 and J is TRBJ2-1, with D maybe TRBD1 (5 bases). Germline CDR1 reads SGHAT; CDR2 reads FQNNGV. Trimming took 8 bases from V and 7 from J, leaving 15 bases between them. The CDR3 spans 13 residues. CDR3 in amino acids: CASDKGSRNEQFF. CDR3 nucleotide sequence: TGTGCCAGCGACAAGGGGTCGAGGAATGAGCAGTTCTTC.

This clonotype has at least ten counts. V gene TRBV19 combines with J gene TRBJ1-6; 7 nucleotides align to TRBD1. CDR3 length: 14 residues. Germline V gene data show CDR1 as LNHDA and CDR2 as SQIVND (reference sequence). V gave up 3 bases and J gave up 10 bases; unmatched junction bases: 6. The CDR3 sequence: CASSIPQGGSPLHF. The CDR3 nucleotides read TGTGCCAGTAGTATTCCTCAGGGGGGATCACCCCTCCACTTT.

The CDR3 coding sequence is TGTGCCAGCAGCCAGTCCCTTAACTTGGAGGGCGGGTACGAGCAGTACTTC. It translates to CASSQSLNLEGGYEQYF. This chain joins TRBV7-8 and TRBJ2-7; possibly TRBD2 for D (6 bases). CDR3 length equals 17 residues. Germline V gene lookup returns CDR1 SGHVS and CDR2 FQNEAQ. The V end lost 5 bases, the J end lost 4 bases, and 24 bases lay between the germline ends.

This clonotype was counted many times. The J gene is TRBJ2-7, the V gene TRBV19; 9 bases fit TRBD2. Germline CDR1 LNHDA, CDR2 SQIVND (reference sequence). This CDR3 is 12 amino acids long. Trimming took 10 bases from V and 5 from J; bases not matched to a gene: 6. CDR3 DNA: TGTGCCAAGAGGACTAGCGAGCACGAGCAGTACTTC. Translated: CAKRTSEHEQYF.

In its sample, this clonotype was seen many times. Written as DNA, the CDR3 is TGTGCCAGCAGCCCGGTTTGGTCTGGGGCCAACGTCCTGACTTTC. Its translation: CASSPVWSGANVLTF. The rearrangement uses TRBV7-8 and TRBJ2-6; D uncertain. The germline CDR1 and CDR2 sequences are SGHVS and FQNEAQ. The CDR3 contains 15 residues. V lost 5 bases and J lost 1, with 9 bases in between.

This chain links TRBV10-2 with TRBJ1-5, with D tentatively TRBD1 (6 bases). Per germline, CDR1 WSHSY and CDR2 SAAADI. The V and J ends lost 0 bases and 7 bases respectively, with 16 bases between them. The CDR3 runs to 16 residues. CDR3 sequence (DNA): TGCGCCAGCAGTGAGTCCCCAGGGGCGACGAAGCAGCCCCAGCATTTT. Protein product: CASSESPGATKQPQHF.

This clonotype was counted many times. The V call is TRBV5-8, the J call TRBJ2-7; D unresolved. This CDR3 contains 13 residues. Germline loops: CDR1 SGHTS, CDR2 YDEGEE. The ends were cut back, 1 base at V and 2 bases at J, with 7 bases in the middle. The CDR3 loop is CASSLWATYEQYF. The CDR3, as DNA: TGTGCCAGCAGCTTGTGGGCTACCTACGAGCAGTACTTC.